This T cell receptor beta chain comes out of a study of brain metastases from non-small cell lung cancer. Findings and limits, study-wide: T-cell clones appeared expanded in around 60% of brain metastases relative to matched primary tumors. Metastases had sparse T cells but largely shared repertoires with primaries.

Germline values: CDR1 MDHEN, CDR2 SYDVKM. The CDR3 is made up of 14 amino acids. Trimming cost V 8 bases and J 3 bases, with 14 bases left between them. Concerning this clone itself: Its antigen is unknown.

The data were produced by immunoSEQ multiplex PCR, yet TCRdb's version contains in-frame clones alone and is incomplete. The table includes approximately 5,600 clones, around 80% detected once. The rearrangement joins TRBV28 to TRBJ1-5, with unresolved D. Sequenced input: primary lung tumor tissue. The receptor comes from a donor at least 40 years old with non-small cell lung cancer. The chain's CDR3 is CASLDNGFNQPQHF. DNA of the CDR3: TGTGCCAGCCTTGACAACGGATTCAATCAGCCCCAGCATTTT.